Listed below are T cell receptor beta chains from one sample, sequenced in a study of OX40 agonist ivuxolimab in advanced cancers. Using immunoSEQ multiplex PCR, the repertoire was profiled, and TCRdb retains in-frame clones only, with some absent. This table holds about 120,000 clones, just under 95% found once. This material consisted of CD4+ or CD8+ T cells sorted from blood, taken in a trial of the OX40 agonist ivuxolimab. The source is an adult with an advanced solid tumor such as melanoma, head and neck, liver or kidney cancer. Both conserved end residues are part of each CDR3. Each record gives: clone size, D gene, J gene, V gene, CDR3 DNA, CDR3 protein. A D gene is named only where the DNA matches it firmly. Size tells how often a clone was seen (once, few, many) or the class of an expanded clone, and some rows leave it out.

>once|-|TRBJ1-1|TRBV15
TGTGCCACCAGCAGAGACAGGGTGGGCACTGAAGCTTTCTTT
CATSRDRVGTEAFF
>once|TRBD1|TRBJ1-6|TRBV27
TGTGCCAGCAGTCCCCGCCGGGACAGGGGTGTCGAGGGTAATTCACCCCTCCACTTT
CASSPRRDRGVEGNSPLHF
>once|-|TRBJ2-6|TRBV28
TGTGCCAGCAGCAAAACTTCTACTGGGGCCAACGTCCTGACTTTC
CASSKTSTGANVLTF
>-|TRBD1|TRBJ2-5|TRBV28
TGTGCCAGCACCTCCCCCACGGGACAGACCCTTTGGGAGCAGTACTTC
CASTSPTGQTLWEQYF
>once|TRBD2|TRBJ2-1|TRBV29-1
TGCAGCGTGTCCAGGGGGACTAGCGGCTCCTACAATGAGCAGTTCTTC
CSVSRGTSGSYNEQFF
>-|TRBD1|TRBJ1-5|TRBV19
TGTGCCAGTAGGATCGACAGGGCCGGTTACAATCAGCCCCAGCATTTT
CASRIDRAGYNQPQHF
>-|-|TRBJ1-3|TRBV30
TGTGCCTGGAGTCCCGCGGGGCGGAGGGGATACACCATATATTTT
CAWSPAGRRGYTIYF
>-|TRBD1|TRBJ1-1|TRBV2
TGTGCCAGCCTCGACAGGGCGAACACTGAAGCTTTCTTT
CASLDRANTEAFF
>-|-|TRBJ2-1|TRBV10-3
TGTGCCATCAGAGGGGACCGGCAGAATGAGCAGTTCTTC
CAIRGDRQNEQFF
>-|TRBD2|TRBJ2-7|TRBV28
TGTGCCAGCAGTTCATCTGGGACTAGGGTGCAGTACTTC
CASSSSGTRVQYF
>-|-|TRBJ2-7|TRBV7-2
TGTGCCAGCAGCTTAACAGTCCAGGGTGTCTCCTACGAGCAGTACTTC
CASSLTVQGVSYEQYF
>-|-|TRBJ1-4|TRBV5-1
TGCGCCAGCAGCCCAGGGGCACAGGTTAATGAAAAACTGTTTTTT
CASSPGAQVNEKLFF
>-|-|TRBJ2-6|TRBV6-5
TGTGCCAGCACAAGAACCTCTGGGGCCAACGTCCTGACTTTC
CASTRTSGANVLTF
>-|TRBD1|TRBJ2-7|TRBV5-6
TGTGCCAGCAGCTTGGCCCGTCAGGGGGTGTACGAGCAGTACTTC
CASSLARQGVYEQYF
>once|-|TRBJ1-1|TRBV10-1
TGCGCCAGCAGTGAGCGTCGGGGTTTGAACACTGAAGCTTTCTTT
CASSERRGLNTEAFF
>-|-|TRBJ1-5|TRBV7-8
TGTGCCAGCAGTTTGGACAGAAGCAATCAGCCCCAGCATTTT
CASSLDRSNQPQHF
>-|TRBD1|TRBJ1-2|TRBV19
TGTGCCAGTAGTCCGGACAGGGTAGATGGCTACACCTTC
CASSPDRVDGYTF
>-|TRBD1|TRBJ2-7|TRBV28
TGTGCCAGCAGACTTCCAGGGGGCTCCTACGAGCAGTACTTC
CASRLPGGSYEQYF
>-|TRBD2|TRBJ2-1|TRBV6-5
TGTGCCAGCAGTTTTAGCGGGAGGGCCTACAATGAGCAGTTCTTC
CASSFSGRAYNEQFF
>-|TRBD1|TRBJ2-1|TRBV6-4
TGTGCCAGCAGGAACAGGGGGCTAGACAATGAGCAGTTCTTC
CASRNRGLDNEQFF
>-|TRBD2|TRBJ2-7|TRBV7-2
TGTGCCAGCAGCTCGGGACTAGCGGGAGGTCGGGACGAGCAGTACTTC
CASSSGLAGGRDEQYF
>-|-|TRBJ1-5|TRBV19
TGTGCCAGTAGTTTTACCGGGGTTAGCAATCAGCCCCAGCATTTT
CASSFTGVSNQPQHF
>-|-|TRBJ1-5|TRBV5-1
TGCGCCAGCAGCTCTAATGGGGGTCAGCCCCAGCATTTT
CASSSNGGQPQHF
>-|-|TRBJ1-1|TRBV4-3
TGCGCCAGCAGCCAAGGAACAAGTACTGAAGCTTTCTTT
CASSQGTSTEAFF
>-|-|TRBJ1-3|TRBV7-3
TGTGCCAGCAGCTTATACAATGGAAACACCATATATTTT
CASSLYNGNTIYF
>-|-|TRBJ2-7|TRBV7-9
TGTGCCAGCAGCATTCTACAGGCGGGCGAGCAGTACTTC
CASSILQAGEQYF
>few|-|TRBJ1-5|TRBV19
TGTGCCAGTAGGTACAATAGCAATCAGCCCCAGCATTTT
CASRYNSNQPQHF
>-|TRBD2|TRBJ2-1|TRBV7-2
TGTGCCAGCAACCTGGGACTAGTTGGAGATGAGCAGTTCTTC
CASNLGLVGDEQFF
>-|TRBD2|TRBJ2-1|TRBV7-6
TGTGCCAGCAGCTCCGTGGCGGGAGTCTCTTCGGGTGAGCAGTTCTTC
CASSSVAGVSSGEQFF
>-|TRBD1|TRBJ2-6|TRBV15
TGTGCCACCAGCGGAGGACAGGGAGCGGGGGCCAACGTCCTGACTTTC
CATSGGQGAGANVLTF
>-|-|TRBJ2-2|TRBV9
TGTGCCAGCAGCCAACAGGGCTTCGCGAACACCGGGGAGCTGTTTTTT
CASSQQGFANTGELFF
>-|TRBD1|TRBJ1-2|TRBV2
TGTGCCAGCAGTGATGGGGGGGACAGGGGCTGGAGGTTTGGCTACACCTTC
CASSDGGDRGWRFGYTF
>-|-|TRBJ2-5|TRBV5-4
TGTGCCAGCAGCTTGGCCTCATTTCAAGAGACCCAGTACTTC
CASSLASFQETQYF
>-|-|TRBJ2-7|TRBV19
TGTGCCAGTAGTACCCATCACTACGAGCAGTACTTC
CASSTHHYEQYF
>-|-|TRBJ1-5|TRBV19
TGTGCCAGTAGTATTCAGGGTGGCAATCAGCCCCAGCATTTT
CASSIQGGNQPQHF
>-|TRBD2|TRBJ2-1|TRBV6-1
TGTGCCAGCAGACTAGCGGCACTGTACAATGAGCAGTTCTTC
CASRLAALYNEQFF
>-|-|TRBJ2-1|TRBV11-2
TGTGCCAGCAGCTTAGCGGGAAAGAAGCAGTTCTTC
CASSLAGKKQFF
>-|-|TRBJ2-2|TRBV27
TGTGCCAGCAGTTTTGATATTCCCCAGAGAACAAGCGGGGAGCTGTTTTTT
CASSFDIPQRTSGELFF
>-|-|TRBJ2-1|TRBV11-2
TGTGCCAGCAGTCGAGGGGCCGGACGTTTGAATGAGCAGTTCTTC
CASSRGAGRLNEQFF
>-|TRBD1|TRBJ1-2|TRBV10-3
TGTGCCACCCGGACAGGGGGCGACTATGGCTACACCTTC
CATRTGGDYGYTF
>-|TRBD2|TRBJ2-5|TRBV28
TGTGCCAGCAGTTTGACTAGCGGGACGAAGACCCAGTACTTC
CASSLTSGTKTQYF
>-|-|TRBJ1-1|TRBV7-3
TGTGCCAGCAGCTCCCCTAACAGGGTCGAAGCTTTCTTT
CASSSPNRVEAFF
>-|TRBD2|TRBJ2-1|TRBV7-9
TGTGCCAGCAGAGTACTAGCGGGGGAGAACAATGAGCAGTTCTTC
CASRVLAGENNEQFF
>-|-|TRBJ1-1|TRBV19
TGTGCCAGTAGTCCGGTGACGGGGTGGAACACTGAAGCTTTCTTT
CASSPVTGWNTEAFF
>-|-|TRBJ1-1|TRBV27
TGTGCCAGCAGTTCCCAGGGAATGAACACTGAAGCTTTCTTT
CASSSQGMNTEAFF
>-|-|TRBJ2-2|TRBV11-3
TGTGCCAGCAGCGGAGACCTCAACACCGGGGAGCTGTTTTTT
CASSGDLNTGELFF
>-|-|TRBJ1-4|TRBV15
TGTGCCACCAGCAGAGAAAGGCTGACTAATGAAAAACTGTTTTTT
CATSRERLTNEKLFF
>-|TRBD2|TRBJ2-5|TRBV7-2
TGTGCCAGCAGCTTAACACTAGCGGGAGAGGGGGCCCAGTACTTC
CASSLTLAGEGAQYF
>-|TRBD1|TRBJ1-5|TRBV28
TGTGCCAGCAGTCCTCAGGGGGTTTATAGCAATCAGCCCCAGCATTTT
CASSPQGVYSNQPQHF
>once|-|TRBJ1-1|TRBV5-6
TGTGCCAGCAGCTTGGCGGTCCCCGCGGGGCTGAACACTGAAGCTTTCTTT
CASSLAVPAGLNTEAFF